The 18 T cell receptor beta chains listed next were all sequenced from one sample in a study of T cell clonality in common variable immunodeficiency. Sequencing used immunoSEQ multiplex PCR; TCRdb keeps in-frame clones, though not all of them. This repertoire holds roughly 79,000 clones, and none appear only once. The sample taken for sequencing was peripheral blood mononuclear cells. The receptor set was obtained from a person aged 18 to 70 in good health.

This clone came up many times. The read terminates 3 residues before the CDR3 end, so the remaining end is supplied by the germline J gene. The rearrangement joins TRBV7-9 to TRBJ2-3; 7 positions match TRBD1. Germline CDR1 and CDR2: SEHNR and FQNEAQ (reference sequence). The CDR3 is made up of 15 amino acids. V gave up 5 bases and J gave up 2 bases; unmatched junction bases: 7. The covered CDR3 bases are TGTGCCAGCAGCCCACGGGACAGCCACACAGATACG. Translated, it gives CASSPRDSHTDT. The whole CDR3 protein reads CASSPRDSHTDTQYF.

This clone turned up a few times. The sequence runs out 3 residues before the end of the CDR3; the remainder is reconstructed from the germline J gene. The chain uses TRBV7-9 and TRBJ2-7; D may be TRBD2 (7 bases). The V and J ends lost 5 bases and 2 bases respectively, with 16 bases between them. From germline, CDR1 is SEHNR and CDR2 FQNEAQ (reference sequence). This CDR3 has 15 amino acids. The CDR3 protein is CASSPGGGRTYEQYF. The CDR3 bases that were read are TGTGCCAGCAGCCCTGGGGGGGGCCGAACCTACGAG.

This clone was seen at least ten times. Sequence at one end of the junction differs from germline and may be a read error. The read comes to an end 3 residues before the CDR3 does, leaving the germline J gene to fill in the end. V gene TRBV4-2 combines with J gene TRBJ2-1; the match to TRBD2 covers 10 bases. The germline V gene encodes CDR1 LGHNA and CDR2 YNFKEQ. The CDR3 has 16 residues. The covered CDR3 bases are TGCGCCAGCAGCCATATAGCGGGAGGCTCCTACAATGAG. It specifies CASSHIAGGSYNE. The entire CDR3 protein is CASSHIAGGSYNEQFF.

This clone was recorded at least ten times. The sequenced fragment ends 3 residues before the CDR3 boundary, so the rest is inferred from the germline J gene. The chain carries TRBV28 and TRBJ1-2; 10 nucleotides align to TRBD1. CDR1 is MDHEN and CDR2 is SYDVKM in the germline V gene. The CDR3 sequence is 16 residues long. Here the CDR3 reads CARTDRGKGVRWGYTF. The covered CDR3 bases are TGTGCCAGAACGGACAGGGGGAAAGGGGTCCGCTGGGGC.

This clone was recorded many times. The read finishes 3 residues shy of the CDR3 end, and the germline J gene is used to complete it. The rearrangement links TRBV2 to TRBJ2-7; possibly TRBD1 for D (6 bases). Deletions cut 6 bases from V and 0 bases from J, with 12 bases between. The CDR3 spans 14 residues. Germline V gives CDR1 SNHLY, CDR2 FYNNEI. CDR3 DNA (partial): TGTGCCAGCAGGGTAGGGACAATCTCCTACGAG. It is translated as CASRVGTISYE. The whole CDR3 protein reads CASRVGTISYEQYF.

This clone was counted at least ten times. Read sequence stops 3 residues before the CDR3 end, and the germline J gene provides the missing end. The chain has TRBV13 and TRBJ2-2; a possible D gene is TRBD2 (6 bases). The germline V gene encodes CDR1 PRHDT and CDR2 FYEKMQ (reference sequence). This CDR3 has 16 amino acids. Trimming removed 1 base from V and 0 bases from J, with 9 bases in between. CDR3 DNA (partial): TGTGCCAGCAGCTTAGAAGTAGCGGCGAACACCGGGGAG. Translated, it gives CASSLEVAANTGE. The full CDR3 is CASSLEVAANTGELFF.

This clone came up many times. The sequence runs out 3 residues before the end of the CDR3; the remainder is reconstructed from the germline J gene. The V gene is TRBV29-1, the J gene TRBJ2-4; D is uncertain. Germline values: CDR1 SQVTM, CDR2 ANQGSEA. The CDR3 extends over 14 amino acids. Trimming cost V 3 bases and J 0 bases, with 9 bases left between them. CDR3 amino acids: CSVDIGLAKNIQYF. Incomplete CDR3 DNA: TGCAGCGTTGATATAGGGTTAGCCAAAAACATT. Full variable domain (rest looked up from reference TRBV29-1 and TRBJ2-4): SAVISQKPSRDICQRGTSLTIQCQVDSQVTMMFWYRQQPGQSLTLIATANQGSEATYESGFVIDKFPISRPNLTFSTLTVSNMSPEDSSIYLCSVDIGLAKNIQYFGAGTRLSVL.

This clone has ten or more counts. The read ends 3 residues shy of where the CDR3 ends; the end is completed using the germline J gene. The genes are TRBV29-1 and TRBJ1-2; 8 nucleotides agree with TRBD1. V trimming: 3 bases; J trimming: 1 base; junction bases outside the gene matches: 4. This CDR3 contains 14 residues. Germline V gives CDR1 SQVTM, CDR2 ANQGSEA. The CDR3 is CSVEGGQGNYGYTF. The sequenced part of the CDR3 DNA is TGCAGCGTTGAGGGCGGACAGGGTAACTATGGC.

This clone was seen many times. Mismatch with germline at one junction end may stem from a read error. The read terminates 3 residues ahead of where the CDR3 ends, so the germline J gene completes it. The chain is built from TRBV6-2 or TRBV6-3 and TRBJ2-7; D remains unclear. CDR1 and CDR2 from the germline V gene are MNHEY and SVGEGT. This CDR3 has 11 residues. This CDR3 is CASSHSYEQYF. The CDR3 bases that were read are TGTGCCAGCAGTCACTCCTACGAG.

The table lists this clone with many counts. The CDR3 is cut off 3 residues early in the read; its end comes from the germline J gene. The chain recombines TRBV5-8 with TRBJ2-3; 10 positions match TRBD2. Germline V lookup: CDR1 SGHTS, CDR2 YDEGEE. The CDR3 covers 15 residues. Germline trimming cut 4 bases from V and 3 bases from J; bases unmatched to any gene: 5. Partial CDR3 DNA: TGTGCCAGCAGCCCTCTAGCGGGAGCTACAGATACG. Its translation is CASSPLAGATDT. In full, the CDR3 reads CASSPLAGATDTQYF.

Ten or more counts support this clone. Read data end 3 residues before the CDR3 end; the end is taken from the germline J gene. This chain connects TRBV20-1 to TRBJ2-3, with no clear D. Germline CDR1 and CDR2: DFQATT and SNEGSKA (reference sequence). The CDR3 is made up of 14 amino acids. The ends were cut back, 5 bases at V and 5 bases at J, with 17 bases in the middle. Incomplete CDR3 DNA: TGCAGTGCTCTTTTGCCCAGAAGAAGAGATACG. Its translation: CSALLPRRRDT. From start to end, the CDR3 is CSALLPRRRDTQYF.

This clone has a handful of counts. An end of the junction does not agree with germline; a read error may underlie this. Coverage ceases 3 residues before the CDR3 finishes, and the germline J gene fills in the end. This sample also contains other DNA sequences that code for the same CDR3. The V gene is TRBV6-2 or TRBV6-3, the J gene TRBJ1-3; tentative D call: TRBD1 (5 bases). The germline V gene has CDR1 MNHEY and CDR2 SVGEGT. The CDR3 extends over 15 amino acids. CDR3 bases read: TGTGCCAGCAGTTACGACAGAAGCTCTGGAAACACA. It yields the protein CASSYDRSSGNT. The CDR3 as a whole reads CASSYDRSSGNTIYF.

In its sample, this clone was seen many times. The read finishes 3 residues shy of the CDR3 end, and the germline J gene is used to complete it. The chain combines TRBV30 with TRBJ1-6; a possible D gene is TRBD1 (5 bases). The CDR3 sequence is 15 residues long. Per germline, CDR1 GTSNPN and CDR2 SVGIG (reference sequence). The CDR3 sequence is CAWSVGGTGGAALHF. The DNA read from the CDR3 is TGTGCCTGGAGTGTCGGTGGAACAGGAGGGGCCGCC.

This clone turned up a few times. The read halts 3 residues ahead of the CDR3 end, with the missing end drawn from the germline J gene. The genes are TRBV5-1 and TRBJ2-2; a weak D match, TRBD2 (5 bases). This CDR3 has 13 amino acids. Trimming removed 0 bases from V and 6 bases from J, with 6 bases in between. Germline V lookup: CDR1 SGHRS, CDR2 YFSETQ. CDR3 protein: CASSLVGAGELFF. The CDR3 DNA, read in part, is TGCGCCAGCAGCTTGGTCGGGGCCGGGGAG.

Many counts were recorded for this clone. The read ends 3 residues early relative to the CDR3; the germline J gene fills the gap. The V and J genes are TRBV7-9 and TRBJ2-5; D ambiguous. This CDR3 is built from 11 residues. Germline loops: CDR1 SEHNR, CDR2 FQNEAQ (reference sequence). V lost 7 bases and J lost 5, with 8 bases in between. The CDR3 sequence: CASNVAETQYF. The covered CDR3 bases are TGTGCCAGCAACGTCGCGGAGACC.

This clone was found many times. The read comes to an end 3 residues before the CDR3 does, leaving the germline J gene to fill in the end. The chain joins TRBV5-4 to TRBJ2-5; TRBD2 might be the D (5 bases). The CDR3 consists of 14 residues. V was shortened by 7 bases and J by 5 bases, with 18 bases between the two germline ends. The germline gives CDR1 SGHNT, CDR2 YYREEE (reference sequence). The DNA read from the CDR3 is TGTGCCAGCTCTGAGCGGCAACCTGGGGAGACC. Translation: CASSERQPGET. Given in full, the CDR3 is CASSERQPGETQYF.

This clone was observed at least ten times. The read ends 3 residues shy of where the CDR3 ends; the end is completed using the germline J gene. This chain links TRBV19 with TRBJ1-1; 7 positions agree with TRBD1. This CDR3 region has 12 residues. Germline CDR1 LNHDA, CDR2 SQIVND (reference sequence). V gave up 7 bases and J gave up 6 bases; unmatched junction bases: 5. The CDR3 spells CASMGGGPEAFF. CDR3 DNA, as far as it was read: TGTGCCAGTATGGGAGGGGGCCCTGAA.

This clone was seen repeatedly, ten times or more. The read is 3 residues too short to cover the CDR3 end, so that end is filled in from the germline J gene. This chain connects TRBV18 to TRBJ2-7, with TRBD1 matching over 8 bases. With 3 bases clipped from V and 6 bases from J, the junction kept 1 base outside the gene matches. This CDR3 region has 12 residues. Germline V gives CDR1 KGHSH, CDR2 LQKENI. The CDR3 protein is CASSPDRAEQYF. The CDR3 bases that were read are TGTGCCAGCTCACCGGACAGGGCCGAG.